Listed here are 31 T cell receptor beta chains from one sample, sequenced in a study of control samples from healthy donors and cancer patients. Assay used: immunoSEQ multiplex PCR; TCRdb lists only in-frame clones, some missing. The sample consists of 100,000 to 150,000 clones, 80% to 90% of them appearing once. Input material: blood. The receptors stem from a man aged 40-49 years in good health.

The rearrangement joins TRBV18 to TRBJ1-1; 9 nucleotides match TRBD1. CDR1 KGHSH and CDR2 LQKENI come from the germline V gene. The CDR3 spans 14 residues. Trimming took 8 bases from V and 1 from J; bases not matched to a gene: 5. The CDR3 sequence: CASAQGAGNTEAFF. The DNA of the CDR3 is TGTGCCAGCGCACAGGGGGCCGGGAACACTGAAGCTTTCTTT. Filled out from reference TRBV18 and TRBJ1-1, the complete variable domain reads NAGVMQNPRHLVRRRGQEARLRCSPMKGHSHVYWYRQLPEEGLKFMVYLQKENIIDESGMPKERFSAEFPKEGPSILRIQQVVRGDSAAYFCASAQGAGNTEAFFGQGTRLTVV.

This clone appeared a single time. The genes are TRBV7-9 and TRBJ1-2; 7 bases are a match to TRBD1. The CDR3 has 17 residues. CDR1 SEHNR and CDR2 FQNEAQ come from the germline V gene (reference sequence). J gave up 4 bases and V 4 bases, and 15 bases lay outside the gene matches. The CDR3: CASSSASTGAITYGYTF. In nucleotides, the CDR3 is TGTGCCAGCAGCTCCGCATCTACAGGGGCGATTACCTATGGCTACACCTTC. The variable domain in full, with the rest retrieved from reference TRBV7-9 and TRBJ1-2, is DTGVSQNPRHKITKRGQNVTFRCDPISEHNRLYWYRQTLGQGPEFLTYFQNEAQLEKSRLLSDRFSAERPKGSFSTLEIQRTEQGDSAMYLCASSSASTGAITYGYTFGSGTRLTVV.

The chain recombines TRBV6-6 with TRBJ1-5, with D tentatively TRBD1 (6 bases). V lost 5 bases and J 1 base, leaving 15 bases between the germline ends. This CDR3 is built from 16 residues. Germline V lookup: CDR1 MNHNY, CDR2 SVGAGI (reference sequence). The CDR3 DNA sequence: TGTGCCAGCAGTAATACAGGGCCAGGAAGCAATCAGCCCCAGCATTTT. Residues: CASSNTGPGSNQPQHF.

This clone was detected only once. The chain recombines TRBV6-2 or TRBV6-3 with TRBJ1-1; a weak D match, TRBD1 (5 bases). Per the germline V gene, CDR1 is MNHEY and CDR2 is SVGEGT. Trimming left V 0 bases short and J 6 bases short, with 8 bases between. The CDR3 sequence is 13 residues long. CDR3 sequence reads: CASSYSTGSEAFF. Here the CDR3 DNA reads TGTGCCAGCAGTTACTCAACAGGCTCTGAAGCTTTCTTT.

The chain has TRBV25-1 and TRBJ2-2; D is perhaps TRBD2 (7 bases). The CDR3 length is 15 residues. V was trimmed by 2 bases and J by 6 bases, leaving 13 bases between them. CDR1 MGHDK and CDR2 SYGVNS come from the germline V gene. The CDR3 DNA reads as TGTGCCAGCAGTGAAGGGGGGGGCCCGGCCGGGGAGCTGTTTTTT. Translating gives CASSEGGGPAGELFF.

The V call is TRBV24-1, the J call TRBJ1-2; D is perhaps TRBD1 (6 bases). Trimming took off 6 bases at V and 6 bases at J, with 13 bases between the two ends. CDR3 length: 13 amino acids. Germline CDR1 reads KGHDR; CDR2 reads SFDVKD. The CDR3: CATSSGTTDGYTF. The CDR3 nucleotides read TGTGCCACCAGTTCCGGGACAACCGATGGCTACACCTTC.

Only one count was recorded for this clone. The chain has TRBV19 and TRBJ2-1, with 10 bases lining up with TRBD2. Unmatched junction bases numbered 6, after V lost 4 bases and J lost 3 bases. From germline, CDR1 is LNHDA and CDR2 SQIVND (reference sequence). This CDR3 contains 16 residues. The CDR3 is CASSTRTSGNYNEQFF. In DNA, the CDR3 is TGTGCCAGTAGTACCCGGACTAGCGGTAACTACAATGAGCAGTTCTTC.

The chain combines TRBV5-5 with TRBJ2-7; the match to TRBD1 covers 8 bases. The ends lost 4 bases at V and 2 bases at J; junction bases unmatched: 8. The CDR3 contains 15 residues. Germline V gene data show CDR1 as SGHKS and CDR2 as YYEKEE (reference sequence). The CDR3 reads CASSQWTGSPYEQYF. As DNA, the CDR3 is TGTGCCAGCAGCCAATGGACAGGGAGCCCCTACGAGCAGTACTTC.

The table lists this clone with a few counts. This chain links TRBV30 with TRBJ2-7, with D perhaps TRBD1 (6 bases). In germline, CDR1 is GTSNPN, CDR2 SVGIG (reference sequence). The CDR3 runs 15 residues. The V and J ends lost 1 base and 3 bases respectively, with 16 bases between them. The CDR3 coding sequence is TGTGCCTGGAGTGCATGGACAGTTGGAGGCTACGAGCAGTACTTC. It yields the protein CAWSAWTVGGYEQYF.

The chain combines TRBV11-3 with TRBJ1-5, with D unresolved. V shed 1 base and J shed 4 bases, with 5 bases lying between them. The CDR3 is made up of 13 amino acids. Per the germline V gene, CDR1 is SGHNT and CDR2 is YENEEA. CDR3 residues: CASSLGNNQPQHF. In nucleotides, the CDR3 is TGTGCCAGCAGCTTAGGGAATAATCAGCCCCAGCATTTT.

This rearrangement joins TRBV4-2 to TRBJ1-3; D gene unclear. The germline V gene has CDR1 LGHNA and CDR2 YNFKEQ. This CDR3 contains 15 residues. V was trimmed by 8 bases and J by 0 bases, leaving 14 bases between them. CDR3 region: CASRRSGSSGNTIYF. CDR3 sequence (DNA): TGTGCCAGCCGCCGATCGGGGTCCTCTGGAAACACCATATATTTT.

The chain has TRBV7-6 and TRBJ1-1; D is possibly TRBD1 (6 bases). Trimming stripped 4 bases from V and 6 bases from J, with 15 bases between. The CDR3 runs 14 residues. Germline V gene sequence: CDR1 SGHVS, CDR2 FNYEAQ. CDR3 bases: TGTGCCAGCAGCTCACATTCAGGGGTCCCTGAAGCTTTCTTT. Protein: CASSSHSGVPEAFF. Together with reference TRBV7-6 and TRBJ1-1, the CDR3 gives the full variable domain: GAGVSQSPRYKVTKRGQDVALRCDPISGHVSLYWYRQALGQGPEFLTYFNYEAQQDKSGLPNDRFSAERPEGSISTLTIQRTEQRDSAMYRCASSSHSGVPEAFFGQGTRLTVV.

In its sample, this clone was seen once. The genes are TRBV11-3 and TRBJ1-4, with D perhaps TRBD1 (6 bases). Trimming took off 5 bases at V and 0 bases at J, with 10 bases between the two ends. Germline CDR1 is SGHNT and CDR2 is YENEEA. CDR3 length: 15 residues. The CDR3 coding sequence is TGTGCCAGCAGCCCACAGGGCACAACTAATGAAAAACTGTTTTTT. Its protein product is CASSPQGTTNEKLFF.

This clone is a singleton in its sample. The genes are TRBV6-6 and TRBJ1-5; D not resolved. Germline CDR1 is MNHNY and CDR2 is SVGAGI (reference sequence). The CDR3 is 14 amino acids. Trimming cost V 2 bases and J 0 bases, with 5 bases left between them. CDR3 residues: CASSYKNSNQPQHF. The CDR3 DNA reads as TGTGCCAGCAGTTACAAGAATAGCAATCAGCCCCAGCATTTT.

The chain employs TRBV4-3 and TRBJ1-2; possibly TRBD1 for D (5 bases). CDR1 is LGHNA and CDR2 is YSLEER in the germline V gene. The CDR3 spans 14 residues. V was clipped by 4 bases and J by 2 bases, with 11 bases between them. In DNA form, the CDR3 reads TGCGCCAGCAGCCCACTGGGGGGAAACTATGGCTACACCTTC. Amino acids: CASSPLGGNYGYTF.

CDR3 DNA: TGTGCCAGCTCACCACTCAGGGGCGCGGGGGAGACCCAGTACTTC. It codes for CASSPLRGAGETQYF. The chain couples TRBV18 to TRBJ2-5; D might be TRBD1 or TRBD2, each matching 6 bases. In germline, CDR1 is KGHSH, CDR2 LQKENI. Trimming pared 1 base from V and 5 bases from J, leaving 14 bases between. The CDR3 spans 15 residues.

This chain uses TRBV7-2 with TRBJ1-2, with TRBD1 matching over 7 bases. V lost 4 bases and J lost 5; bases outside the gene matches: 10. Germline CDR1 SGHTA, CDR2 FQGNSA. The CDR3 extends over 15 amino acids. CDR3 sequence reads: CASSYFLQGQYGYTF. CDR3 nucleotide sequence: TGTGCCAGCAGCTATTTCCTACAGGGGCAATATGGCTACACCTTC. Full variable domain (outside the CDR3, taken from reference TRBV7-2 and TRBJ1-2): GAGVSQSPSNKVTEKGKDVELRCDPISGHTALYWYRQSLGQGLEFLIYFQGNSAPDKSGLPSDRFSAERTGGSVSTLTIQRTQQEDSAVYLCASSYFLQGQYGYTFGSGTRLTVV.

The chain has TRBV30 and TRBJ2-7; 7 bases agree with TRBD1. The CDR3 consists of 14 residues. After removal of 0 bases from V and 3 bases from J, the junction contained 5 bases not matched to a gene. Germline loops: CDR1 GTSNPN, CDR2 SVGIG (reference sequence). The CDR3 reads CAWSVQGSFYEQYF. For the CDR3, the DNA is TGTGCCTGGAGTGTACAGGGGTCGTTCTACGAGCAGTACTTC.

This clone was detected once. The V and J genes are TRBV12-3 or TRBV12-4 and TRBJ1-2, with no clear D. This CDR3 comprises 12 residues. V was pared by 6 bases and J by 6 bases, with 11 bases between. This CDR3 reads CASSPRVDGYTF. CDR3 coding DNA: TGTGCCAGCAGCCCCCGGGTAGATGGCTACACCTTC.

The rearrangement joins TRBV5-8 to TRBJ1-5; D possibly corresponds to TRBD1 (5 bases). The CDR3 runs to 14 residues. V was shortened by 3 bases and J by 6 bases, with 13 bases between the two germline ends. Germline V lookup: CDR1 SGHTS, CDR2 YDEGEE. CDR3 bases: TGTGCCAGCAGCTCTGGGCGGGGGTCTCAGCCCCAGCATTTT. Translating gives CASSSGRGSQPQHF.

This clone was recorded once. The chain links TRBV9 to TRBJ1-4, with D uncertain. The V gene's germline CDR1 is SGDLS and CDR2 YYNGEE. Trimming stripped 2 bases from V and 3 bases from J, with 5 bases between. There are 13 residues in the CDR3. The CDR3 nucleotides read TGTGCCAGCAGCGTCCAGCCTAATGAAAAACTGTTTTTT. Protein: CASSVQPNEKLFF.

The chain combines TRBV5-1 with TRBJ2-5; 7 bases are a match to TRBD2. With V trimmed by 4 bases and J by 4 bases, 7 bases remained unmatched. The CDR3 spans 14 residues. From germline, CDR1 is SGHRS and CDR2 YFSETQ. The CDR3 loop is CASSPGLSGETQYF. The DNA of the CDR3 is TGCGCCAGCAGCCCGGGACTATCAGGAGAGACCCAGTACTTC. Drawing the rest from reference TRBV5-1 and TRBJ2-5, the complete variable domain is KAGVTQTPRYLIKTRGQQVTLSCSPISGHRSVSWYQQTPGQGLQFLFEYFSETQRNKGNFPGRFSGRQFSNSRSEMNVSTLELGDSALYLCASSPGLSGETQYFGPGTRLLVL.

The rearrangement links TRBV5-1 to TRBJ1-6; D is possibly TRBD1 (6 bases). The CDR3 consists of 17 residues. Between the trimmed V and J ends, which lost 0 bases and 5 bases, there was a span of 15 bases. CDR1 and CDR2 from the germline V gene are SGHRS and YFSETQ. The CDR3 is CASSLGNREGNNSPLHF. The CDR3 bases are TGCGCCAGCAGCTTGGGAAACAGGGAAGGGAATAATTCACCCCTCCACTTT.

This clone was counted between two and nine times. V and J are TRBV6-1 and TRBJ1-5; D is uncertain. V was shortened by 3 bases and J by 0 bases, with 9 bases between the two germline ends. The CDR3 has 15 residues. The germline gives CDR1 MNHNS, CDR2 SASEGT. CDR3 nucleotide sequence: TGTGCCAGCAGTGACAGCTTTAATAGCAATCAGCCCCAGCATTTT. Protein: CASSDSFNSNQPQHF.

Regarding this clone: Other DNA sequences within the sample encode an identical CDR3. V gene TRBV5-4 combines with J gene TRBJ2-3; D ambiguous. Germline CDR1 and CDR2: SGHNT and YYREEE (reference sequence). V lost 0 bases, J lost 0 bases, and 2 bases lay in between. The CDR3 has 13 residues. The CDR3 DNA follows: TGTGCCAGCAGCTTGGTTAGCACAGATACGCAGTATTTT. Encoded protein: CASSLVSTDTQYF.

This clone was recorded only once. The J gene is TRBJ2-7, the V gene TRBV3-1 (or the pseudogene TRBV3-2); D gene ambiguous. The CDR3 is 15 residues long. Trimming took off 4 bases at V and 0 bases at J, with 13 bases between the two ends. Germline V gene lookup returns CDR1 LGHDT and CDR2 YNNKEL (reference sequence). CDR3 in DNA: TGTGCCAGCAGCCCCCGGGCGCGGAACTCCTACGAGCAGTACTTC. Translating gives CASSPRARNSYEQYF.

The rearrangement links TRBV12-5 to TRBJ2-1, with TRBD2 as a possible D gene (5 bases). Looked up from germline, CDR1 is LGHNT and CDR2 is FRNRAP. Trimming took 6 bases from V and 3 from J, leaving 15 bases between them. The CDR3 has 15 residues. CDR3 sequence: CASGHGGLGYNEQFF. DNA for the CDR3: TGTGCTAGTGGGCATGGCGGGTTGGGCTACAATGAGCAGTTCTTC. The whole variable domain, filled in from reference TRBV12-5 and TRBJ2-1, reads DARVTQTPRHKVTEMGQEVTMRCQPILGHNTVFWYRQTMMQGLELLAYFRNRAPLDDSGMPKDRFSAEMPDATLATLKIQPSEPRDSAVYFCASGHGGLGYNEQFFGPGTRLTVL.

The chain carries TRBV7-2 and TRBJ2-7; 8 positions match TRBD1. V lost 4 bases and J lost 2; bases outside the gene matches: 10. The CDR3 consists of 16 residues. CDR1 and CDR2 (germline): SGHTA, FQGNSA. Written as DNA, the CDR3 is TGTGCCAGCAGCTACACCGGGACAGGAGGAACCTACGAGCAGTACTTC. Protein sequence: CASSYTGTGGTYEQYF.

This chain joins TRBV30 and TRBJ1-6; unclear D gene. Trimming left V 3 bases short and J 14 bases short, with 11 bases between. Germline CDR1 reads GTSNPN; CDR2 reads SVGIG (reference sequence). This CDR3 spans 11 amino acids. CDR3 amino acids: CAWSELIALHF. CDR3 DNA: TGTGCCTGGAGCGAACTAATCGCCCTCCACTTT.

This chain links TRBV7-2 with TRBJ2-3; TRBD1 matches at 8 bases. The J segment lost 2 bases and the V segment lost 5 bases, leaving 12 bases of the junction unmatched. The CDR3 totals 17 residues. CDR1 is SGHTA and CDR2 is FQGNSA in the germline V gene. CDR3 sequence reads: CASSIHRDRTLTDTQYF. CDR3 nucleotides: TGTGCCAGCAGCATCCACCGGGACAGGACCCTCACAGATACGCAGTATTTT.

This chain joins TRBV9 and TRBJ2-7; 11 bases line up with TRBD1. CDR3 size: 15 residues. Germline CDR1 reads SGDLS; CDR2 reads YYNGEE. V dropped 0 bases and J dropped 4; count of bases not matched to a gene: 3. This chain's CDR3 is CASSVAGQGVYEQYF. CDR3 sequence (DNA): TGTGCCAGCAGCGTAGCGGGACAGGGGGTATACGAGCAGTACTTC.